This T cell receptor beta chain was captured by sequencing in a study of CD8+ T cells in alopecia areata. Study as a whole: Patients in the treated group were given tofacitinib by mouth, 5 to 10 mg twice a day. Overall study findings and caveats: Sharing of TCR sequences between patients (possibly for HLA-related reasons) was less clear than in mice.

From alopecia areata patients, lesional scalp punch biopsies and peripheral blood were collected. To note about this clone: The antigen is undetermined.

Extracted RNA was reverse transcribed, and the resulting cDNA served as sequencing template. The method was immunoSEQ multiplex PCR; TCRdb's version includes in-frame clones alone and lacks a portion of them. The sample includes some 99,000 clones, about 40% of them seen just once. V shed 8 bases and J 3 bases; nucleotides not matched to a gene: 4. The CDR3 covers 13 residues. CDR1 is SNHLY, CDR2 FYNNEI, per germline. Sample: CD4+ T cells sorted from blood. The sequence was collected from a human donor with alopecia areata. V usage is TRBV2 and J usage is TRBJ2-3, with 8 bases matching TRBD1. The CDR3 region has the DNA TGTGCCAGCCAGGGACAGGCGACAGATACGCAGTATTTT. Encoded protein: CASQGQATDTQYF.